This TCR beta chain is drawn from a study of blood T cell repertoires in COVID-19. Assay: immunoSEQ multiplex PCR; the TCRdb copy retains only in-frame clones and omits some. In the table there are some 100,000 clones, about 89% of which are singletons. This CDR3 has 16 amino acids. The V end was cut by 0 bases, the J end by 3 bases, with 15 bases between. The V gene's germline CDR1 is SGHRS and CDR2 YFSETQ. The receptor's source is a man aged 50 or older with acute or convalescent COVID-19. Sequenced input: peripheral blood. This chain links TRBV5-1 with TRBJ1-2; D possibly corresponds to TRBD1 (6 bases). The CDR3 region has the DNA TGCGCCAGCAGCTTGGACCCGGGGGGCGGCCACTATGGCTACACCTTC. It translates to CASSLDPGGGHYGYTF.